This T cell receptor beta chain was identified in a study of T cell clonality in common variable immunodeficiency. Findings and limits, study-wide: Fewer deletions and N-nucleotide insertions were reportedly seen in common variable immunodeficiency TCR beta sequences.

The CDR3 totals 13 residues. V was pared by 3 bases and J by 4 bases, with 9 bases between. Germline V gene lookup returns CDR1 KGHSH and CDR2 LQKENI. This clone was seen many times. Its matching antigen is unknown. The read terminates 3 residues before the CDR3 end, so the remaining end is supplied by the germline J gene. The protocol was immunoSEQ multiplex PCR, while the TCRdb copy is restricted to in-frame clones and leaves out a portion. Listed here are 45,000 to 70,000 clones without any singletons, the top ten holding around 5.4%. This TCR was recovered from a person between 18 and 69 years old in good health. The sample taken for sequencing was peripheral blood mononuclear cells. The chain uses TRBV18 and TRBJ1-1; tentative D call: TRBD1 (6 bases). Incomplete CDR3 DNA: TGTGCCAGCTCACCTAGAGGGGGCACTGAA. Residues: CASSPRGGTE. The entire CDR3 reads CASSPRGGTEAFF.